The text below deals with one T cell receptor beta chain. This record belongs to a study of blood T cell repertoires in COVID-19. In the original analysis: Quantification of nucleated cells was approximated via reference gene primer amplification. Only in-frame clones appear in the TCRdb table, and some are missing; sequencing was by immunoSEQ multiplex PCR. V, J and clone size reflect that table, while D and trimming were determined from the DNA. The data contain around 220,000 clones, around 87% of them singletons. Donors were grouped by their self-reported clinical history. CDR3 length equals 15 residues. In germline, CDR1 is SGHAT, CDR2 FQNNGV. Trimming cost V 0 bases and J 3 bases, with 9 bases left between them.

This clonotype was sampled from a woman in her thirties with acute COVID-19. This chain links TRBV11-2 with TRBJ1-5; D gene uncertain. Sequenced material: PBMCs or T cells enriched from blood (not recorded which). The chain's CDR3 is CASSLDRQFNQPQHF. The CDR3 DNA is TGTGCCAGCAGCTTAGATCGCCAGTTCAATCAGCCCCAGCATTTT.